The sequence of this T cell receptor beta chain was determined in a study of blood T cell repertoires in COVID-19 (dated by TCRdb to the early 2020s). The study in broad terms: The collaborator samples originated in the United States, Italy and Spain and spanned the acute and convalescent phases of COVID-19. The sample metadata nearly always contained a de-identified subject ID, COVID-19 status, age in years and sex. The prospective study material was composed of cDNA or gDNA derived from T cells, B-cell-depleted T cells, or PBMCs. Where available, HLA class I and class II types were obtained from metadata supplied by the sample provider rather than from assay-based typing. The repertoires were released in a freely available public database intended as a resource for research on the immune response to SARS-CoV-2. Subjects who had been exposed to COVID-19, were actively infected with it, or had recovered from it provided the deeply sampled blood TCRbeta repertoires that made up the dataset. Samples came from the ongoing ImmuneRACE study (first 160 participants) plus 1,254 subjects from 6 global collaborators. The paper's findings and limits, for the study overall: The quantity of clinical and demographic metadata differed by source and by participant and was supplied without curation.

The V end loses 7 bases and the J end loses 6 bases, and a stretch of 15 bases separates them. CDR1 SQVTM and CDR2 ANQGSEA were looked up in the germline V gene. CDR3 length: 12 amino acids, cysteine to phenylalanine. Only the CDR3 DNA is retained, 36 bases long and in frame from the first base. As for this clone: This receptor's antigen is unknown. Per-base qualities were not stored, and no clone one base away is much larger.

TCRbeta CDR3 regions were amplified from genomic DNA using the immunoSEQ Assay, a bias-controlled multiplex PCR. Turning to the authors' computational methods: Nucleated cell counts per sample were estimated from amplification of reference gene primers within the assay. To quantify the absolute abundance of each unique TCRbeta CDR3 rearrangement, sequence reads were collapsed and filtered. For each sample, productive Simpson clonality was calculated by taking the square root of Simpson's diversity index across productive rearrangements. Imported from immuneACCESS, the table was reduced by TCRdb to in-frame sequences with V and J called. These copies leave out some clones; in studies compared against another copy, an unresolved V gene accounts for under half, and the cause of the remainder is not known. D and trimming come from the DNA, and the V and J calls and clone size come from that table. This sample comprises about 190,000 clones, approximately 79% of them detected only once. The ten largest clones capture roughly 13% of the sample.

Samples from volunteer blood donors who had recovered from COVID-19 were contributed by a second Seattle source. Whole blood was collected in K2EDTA tubes by collaborating institutions according to the institutions' own protocols. Collaborator samples were shipped for TCRbeta analysis as frozen whole blood, isolated PBMCs, or DNA extracted from either sample type. This receptor was taken from a man between 45 and 60 years old who had recovered from COVID-19. This chain is built from TRBV29-1 and TRBJ1-2; no confident D gene assignment can be made. Specimen: peripheral blood. The CDR3 is CSAESQENGYTF. The bases are TGCAGCGCTGAGTCCCAGGAAAATGGCTACACCTTC.